Presented here are 28 T cell receptor beta chains from one specimen sequenced in a study of blood T cell repertoires in COVID-19. The data were produced by immunoSEQ multiplex PCR, yet TCRdb's version contains in-frame clones alone and is incomplete. The sample lists tens of thousands of clones, 85% to 90% occurring once. The specimen was peripheral blood. The receptors shown here come from a human donor with active COVID-19. The donor label of this sample is uncertain.

The chain uses TRBV9 and TRBJ1-1; possible D gene TRBD1, 5 bases. Germline loops: CDR1 SGDLS, CDR2 YYNGEE. The CDR3 runs 16 residues. Trimming shortened V by 3 bases and J by 0 bases, and 15 bases separated the two germline ends. In DNA form, the CDR3 reads TGTGCCAGCAGCGCAGGACAAACGCTCATGAACACTGAAGCTTTCTTT. It encodes CASSAGQTLMNTEAFF.

The chain is built from TRBV9 and TRBJ1-1; tentatively, D is TRBD1 (5 bases). Trimming removed 2 bases at V and 4 bases at J, with 12 bases between. The CDR3 has 14 amino acids. From germline, CDR1 is SGDLS and CDR2 YYNGEE. CDR3 sequence reads: CASSVRGMGTEAFF. CDR3 bases: TGTGCCAGCAGCGTGCGGGGCATGGGCACTGAAGCTTTCTTT.

The chain is built from TRBV19 and TRBJ2-7, with 7 nucleotides matching TRBD2. The CDR3 runs 14 residues. The J segment lost 0 bases and the V segment lost 9 bases, leaving 8 bases of the junction unmatched. Germline CDR1 reads LNHDA; CDR2 reads SQIVND (reference sequence). The CDR3 sequence is CASRTKRDSYEQYF. The CDR3, as DNA: TGTGCCAGCCGAACGAAGCGGGACTCCTACGAGCAGTACTTC.

V usage is TRBV10-3 and J usage is TRBJ1-1, with a possible D match to TRBD1 (5 bases). The CDR3 is made up of 13 amino acids. V was pared by 3 bases and J by 7 bases, with 12 bases between. Germline V lookup: CDR1 ENHRY, CDR2 SYGVKD. As DNA, the CDR3 is TGTGCCATCAGTGACGGGGGACTCATTGAAGCTTTCTTT. It encodes CAISDGGLIEAFF.

The chain combines TRBV5-8 with TRBJ1-5, with 7 positions matching TRBD1. Germline assignment: CDR1 SGHTS and CDR2 YDEGEE. The CDR3 is made up of 16 amino acids. Germline trimming cut 1 base from V and 2 bases from J; bases unmatched to any gene: 6. The CDR3: CASSLRGQGGNQPQHF. In DNA, the CDR3 is TGTGCCAGCAGCTTGAGAGGCCAGGGGGGCAATCAGCCCCAGCATTTT.

The chain joins TRBV7-6 to TRBJ1-3, with D tentatively TRBD1 (6 bases). Germline CDR1 reads SGHVS; CDR2 reads FNYEAQ. The CDR3 totals 17 residues. V was clipped by 2 bases and J by 8 bases, with 22 bases between them. The CDR3 spells CASSLLGAGVYSDTIYF. The CDR3, as DNA: TGTGCCAGCAGCTTACTGGGGGCAGGGGTATATAGCGACACCATATATTTT.

This chain links TRBV7-9 with TRBJ1-1; D remains unclear. Between the trimmed V and J ends, which lost 3 bases and 4 bases, there was a span of 12 bases. The CDR3 totals 14 residues. From germline, CDR1 is SEHNR and CDR2 FQNEAQ (reference sequence). The CDR3 reads CASSLGTLGTEAFF. The CDR3 DNA reads as TGTGCCAGCAGCTTGGGCACCCTGGGCACTGAAGCTTTCTTT.

The chain employs TRBV7-8 and TRBJ1-1, with 7 positions matching TRBD1. V dropped 0 bases and J dropped 3; count of bases not matched to a gene: 13. CDR3 length equals 18 residues. Germline-derived CDR1 and CDR2 are SGHVS and FQNEAQ. The CDR3 sequence: CASSLAPFRAGGHTEAFF. The CDR3 region has the DNA TGTGCCAGCAGCTTAGCACCCTTTAGGGCAGGGGGACACACTGAAGCTTTCTTT. The variable domain in full, completed from reference TRBV7-8 and TRBJ1-1, reads GAGVSQSPRYKVAKRGQDVALRCDPISGHVSLFWYQQALGQGPEFLTYFQNEAQLDKSGLPSDRFFAERPEGSVSTLKIQRTQQEDSAVYLCASSLAPFRAGGHTEAFFGQGTRLTVV.

J is TRBJ1-5 and V is TRBV6-2 or TRBV6-3; no reliable D call. The V gene lost 6 bases and the J gene lost 7 bases, with 10 bases spanning the gap. Germline V lookup: CDR1 MNHEY, CDR2 SVGEGT. The CDR3 contains 12 residues. The DNA of the CDR3 is TGTGCCAGCAGCATCTACCGGCAGCCCCAGCATTTT. Residues: CASSIYRQPQHF.

The chain employs TRBV28 and TRBJ2-2, with 10 positions matching TRBD2. CDR1 MDHEN and CDR2 SYDVKM come from the germline V gene. V lost 8 bases to trimming and J lost 6 bases; unmatched junction nucleotides: 9. This CDR3 region has 15 residues. The CDR3 region is CASYIAGGLSGELFF. In DNA form, the CDR3 reads TGTGCCAGCTATATAGCGGGAGGCCTGTCCGGGGAGCTGTTTTTT.

The V gene is TRBV5-4, the J gene TRBJ2-7, with 9 nucleotides matching TRBD2. V lost 0 bases to trimming and J lost 5 bases; unmatched junction nucleotides: 6. The CDR3 sequence is 15 residues long. Germline CDR1 reads SGHNT; CDR2 reads YYREEE (reference sequence). CDR3 in DNA: TGTGCCAGCAGCTTGGGTGGCGGGAGGGACCACGAGCAGTACTTC. It codes for CASSLGGGRDHEQYF.

The rearrangement links TRBV5-1 to TRBJ2-2; D possibly corresponds to TRBD1 (6 bases). The CDR3 spans 16 residues. The germline CDR1 and CDR2 sequences are SGHRS and YFSETQ. Deletions cut 3 bases from V and 6 bases from J, with 18 bases between. The CDR3 bases are TGCGCCAGCAGCTCACAGGGTCCTATAGTGGCCGGGGAGCTGTTTTTT. Translated, it gives CASSSQGPIVAGELFF.

The genes are TRBV6-5 and TRBJ2-7; D is perhaps TRBD1 (6 bases). Per the germline V gene, CDR1 is MNHEY and CDR2 is SVGAGI. Trimming stripped 4 bases from V and 4 bases from J, with 17 bases between. This CDR3 comprises 15 residues. This CDR3 reads CASSSGQPRGYEQYF. The CDR3 DNA is TGTGCCAGCAGTTCTGGACAGCCCCGAGGGTACGAGCAGTACTTC.

This clone was counted a single time. V and J are TRBV24-1 and TRBJ2-2; D gene uncertain. Germline CDR1 reads KGHDR; CDR2 reads SFDVKD. V was cut by 4 bases and J by 6 bases, with 8 bases left in between. The length of the CDR3 is 13 residues. The CDR3, as DNA: TGTGCCACCAGTGACACTATAGCCGGGGAGCTGTTTTTT. It specifies CATSDTIAGELFF.

The chain uses TRBV6-2 or TRBV6-3 and TRBJ1-1; D call uncertain. Germline V lookup: CDR1 MNHEY, CDR2 SVGEGT. The V end lost 5 bases, the J end lost 5 bases, and 12 bases lay between the germline ends. The CDR3 is 13 residues long. In DNA form, the CDR3 reads TGTGCCAGCAGTCTTACCCTATTGACTGAAGCTTTCTTT. It translates to CASSLTLLTEAFF.

The genes are TRBV19 and TRBJ1-5; perhaps TRBD1 as D (6 bases). The CDR3 loop spans 15 amino acids. Trimming left V 0 bases short and J 6 bases short, with 12 bases between. The germline gives CDR1 LNHDA, CDR2 SQIVND (reference sequence). The CDR3 reads CASSIEGGGGQPQHF. The CDR3 nucleotides are TGTGCCAGTAGTATAGAAGGGGGGGGTGGTCAGCCCCAGCATTTT.

J is TRBJ2-7 and V is TRBV11-2, with 13 positions matching TRBD2. This CDR3 comprises 16 residues. The germline V gene has CDR1 SGHAT and CDR2 FQNNGV. Losses at the gene ends were 3 bases for V and 1 base for J; bases not matched to a gene: 3. The CDR3 nucleotides are TGTGCCAGCAGCTTTGGACTAGCGGGAGTATCCTACGAGCAGTACTTC. Protein sequence: CASSFGLAGVSYEQYF.

V is TRBV6-5 and J is TRBJ1-1; D call uncertain. Deletions cut 6 bases from V and 1 base from J, with 9 bases between. This CDR3 has 13 residues. Germline V gene data show CDR1 as MNHEY and CDR2 as SVGAGI. The CDR3 loop is CASRLRGNTEAFF. CDR3 nucleotides: TGTGCCAGCAGGTTGAGAGGGAACACTGAAGCTTTCTTT.

The rearrangement links TRBV4-1 to TRBJ1-2, with TRBD1 as a possible D gene (6 bases). CDR3 size: 14 residues. Germline-derived CDR1 and CDR2 are MGHRA and YSYEKL. The ends were cut back, 0 bases at V and 7 bases at J, with 12 bases in the middle. The CDR3: CASSQEARGIGYTF. Here the CDR3 DNA reads TGCGCCAGCAGCCAAGAGGCCAGGGGAATTGGCTACACCTTC.

The chain has TRBV21-1 and TRBJ1-1; TRBD1 is taken as the D call from the table, unchecked against the DNA. TRBV21-1 is described as a pseudogene. The CDR3 loop spans 10 amino acids. This CDR3 is CARAPPGTFF. CDR3 nucleotides: TGTGCCAGGGCCCCCCCAGGGACTTTCTTT.

This sequence joins TRBV4-3 and TRBJ2-1; 12 bases fit TRBD2. J lost 3 bases, V lost 3 bases, and 12 bases had no gene match. CDR1 LGHNA and CDR2 YSLEER come from the germline V gene. The CDR3 contains 19 residues. CDR3 in DNA: TGCGCCAGCAGCCAGAAGCCTAGCGGGAGGGCCGGAATCTACAATGAGCAGTTCTTC. Translating gives CASSQKPSGRAGIYNEQFF.

The CDR3 loop is CASIGLDRVFGYGYTF. The CDR3 DNA sequence: TGTGCCAGTATTGGCTTGGACAGGGTGTTTGGCTATGGCTACACCTTC. V is TRBV19 and J is TRBJ1-2; 8 nucleotides agree with TRBD1. The CDR3 covers 16 residues. CDR1 is LNHDA, CDR2 SQIVND, per germline (reference sequence). The trim removed 7 bases at V and 4 bases at J, leaving 14 bases unmatched.

This clone was observed a few times. This sequence joins TRBV30 and TRBJ2-7; 9 bases are shared with TRBD1. V lost 1 base to trimming and J lost 2 bases; unmatched junction nucleotides: 3. This CDR3 is built from 14 residues. Germline V gene sequence: CDR1 GTSNPN, CDR2 SVGIG (reference sequence). The CDR3 protein is CAWSGGTGTYEQYF. In DNA form, the CDR3 reads TGTGCCTGGAGTGGAGGGACAGGGACCTACGAGCAGTACTTC.

The V and J genes are TRBV27 and TRBJ1-5, with 11 bases lining up with TRBD1. The length of the CDR3 is 16 residues. Germline loops: CDR1 MNHEY, CDR2 SMNVEV (reference sequence). With V trimmed by 3 bases and J by 7 bases, 8 bases remained unmatched. CDR3 residues: CASSFRPGQGGQPQHF. CDR3 nucleotides: TGTGCCAGCAGTTTTAGGCCGGGACAGGGGGGACAGCCCCAGCATTTT.

This chain connects TRBV5-1 to TRBJ1-2; D not certain. The CDR3 is 14 amino acids. V dropped 0 bases and J dropped 2 bases, with 8 bases sitting between them. Per germline, CDR1 SGHRS and CDR2 YFSETQ. The DNA of the CDR3 is TGCGCCAGCAGCTTGGAGACTGAGAACTATGGCTACACCTTC. It translates to CASSLETENYGYTF.

The V gene is TRBV5-4, the J gene TRBJ2-1; 10 bases are a match to TRBD2. The CDR3 sequence is 15 residues long. The V and J ends lost 0 bases and 8 bases, in that order; junction bases with no gene match: 5. Germline V gene lookup returns CDR1 SGHNT and CDR2 YYREEE (reference sequence). CDR3 coding DNA: TGTGCCAGCAGCTTGGTGTCTAGCGGGAGCGATGAGCAGTTCTTC. This sequence encodes CASSLVSSGSDEQFF.

V and J are TRBV19 and TRBJ1-6; D gene unclear. The CDR3 spans 15 residues. V was clipped by 9 bases and J by 7 bases, with 19 bases between them. Germline CDR1 and CDR2: LNHDA and SQIVND (reference sequence). The CDR3 sequence: CASTSGATLNSPLHF. The CDR3 DNA follows: TGTGCCAGCACAAGCGGCGCGACCCTCAATTCACCCCTCCACTTT.

The chain is built from TRBV2 and TRBJ1-2; D remains ambiguous. This CDR3 has 13 amino acids. Looked up from germline, CDR1 is SNHLY and CDR2 is FYNNEI. The ends were cut back, 1 base at V and 8 bases at J, with 11 bases in the middle. CDR3 amino acids: CASSEGAVNGYTF. CDR3 in DNA: TGTGCCAGCAGTGAAGGGGCAGTGAACGGCTACACCTTC.